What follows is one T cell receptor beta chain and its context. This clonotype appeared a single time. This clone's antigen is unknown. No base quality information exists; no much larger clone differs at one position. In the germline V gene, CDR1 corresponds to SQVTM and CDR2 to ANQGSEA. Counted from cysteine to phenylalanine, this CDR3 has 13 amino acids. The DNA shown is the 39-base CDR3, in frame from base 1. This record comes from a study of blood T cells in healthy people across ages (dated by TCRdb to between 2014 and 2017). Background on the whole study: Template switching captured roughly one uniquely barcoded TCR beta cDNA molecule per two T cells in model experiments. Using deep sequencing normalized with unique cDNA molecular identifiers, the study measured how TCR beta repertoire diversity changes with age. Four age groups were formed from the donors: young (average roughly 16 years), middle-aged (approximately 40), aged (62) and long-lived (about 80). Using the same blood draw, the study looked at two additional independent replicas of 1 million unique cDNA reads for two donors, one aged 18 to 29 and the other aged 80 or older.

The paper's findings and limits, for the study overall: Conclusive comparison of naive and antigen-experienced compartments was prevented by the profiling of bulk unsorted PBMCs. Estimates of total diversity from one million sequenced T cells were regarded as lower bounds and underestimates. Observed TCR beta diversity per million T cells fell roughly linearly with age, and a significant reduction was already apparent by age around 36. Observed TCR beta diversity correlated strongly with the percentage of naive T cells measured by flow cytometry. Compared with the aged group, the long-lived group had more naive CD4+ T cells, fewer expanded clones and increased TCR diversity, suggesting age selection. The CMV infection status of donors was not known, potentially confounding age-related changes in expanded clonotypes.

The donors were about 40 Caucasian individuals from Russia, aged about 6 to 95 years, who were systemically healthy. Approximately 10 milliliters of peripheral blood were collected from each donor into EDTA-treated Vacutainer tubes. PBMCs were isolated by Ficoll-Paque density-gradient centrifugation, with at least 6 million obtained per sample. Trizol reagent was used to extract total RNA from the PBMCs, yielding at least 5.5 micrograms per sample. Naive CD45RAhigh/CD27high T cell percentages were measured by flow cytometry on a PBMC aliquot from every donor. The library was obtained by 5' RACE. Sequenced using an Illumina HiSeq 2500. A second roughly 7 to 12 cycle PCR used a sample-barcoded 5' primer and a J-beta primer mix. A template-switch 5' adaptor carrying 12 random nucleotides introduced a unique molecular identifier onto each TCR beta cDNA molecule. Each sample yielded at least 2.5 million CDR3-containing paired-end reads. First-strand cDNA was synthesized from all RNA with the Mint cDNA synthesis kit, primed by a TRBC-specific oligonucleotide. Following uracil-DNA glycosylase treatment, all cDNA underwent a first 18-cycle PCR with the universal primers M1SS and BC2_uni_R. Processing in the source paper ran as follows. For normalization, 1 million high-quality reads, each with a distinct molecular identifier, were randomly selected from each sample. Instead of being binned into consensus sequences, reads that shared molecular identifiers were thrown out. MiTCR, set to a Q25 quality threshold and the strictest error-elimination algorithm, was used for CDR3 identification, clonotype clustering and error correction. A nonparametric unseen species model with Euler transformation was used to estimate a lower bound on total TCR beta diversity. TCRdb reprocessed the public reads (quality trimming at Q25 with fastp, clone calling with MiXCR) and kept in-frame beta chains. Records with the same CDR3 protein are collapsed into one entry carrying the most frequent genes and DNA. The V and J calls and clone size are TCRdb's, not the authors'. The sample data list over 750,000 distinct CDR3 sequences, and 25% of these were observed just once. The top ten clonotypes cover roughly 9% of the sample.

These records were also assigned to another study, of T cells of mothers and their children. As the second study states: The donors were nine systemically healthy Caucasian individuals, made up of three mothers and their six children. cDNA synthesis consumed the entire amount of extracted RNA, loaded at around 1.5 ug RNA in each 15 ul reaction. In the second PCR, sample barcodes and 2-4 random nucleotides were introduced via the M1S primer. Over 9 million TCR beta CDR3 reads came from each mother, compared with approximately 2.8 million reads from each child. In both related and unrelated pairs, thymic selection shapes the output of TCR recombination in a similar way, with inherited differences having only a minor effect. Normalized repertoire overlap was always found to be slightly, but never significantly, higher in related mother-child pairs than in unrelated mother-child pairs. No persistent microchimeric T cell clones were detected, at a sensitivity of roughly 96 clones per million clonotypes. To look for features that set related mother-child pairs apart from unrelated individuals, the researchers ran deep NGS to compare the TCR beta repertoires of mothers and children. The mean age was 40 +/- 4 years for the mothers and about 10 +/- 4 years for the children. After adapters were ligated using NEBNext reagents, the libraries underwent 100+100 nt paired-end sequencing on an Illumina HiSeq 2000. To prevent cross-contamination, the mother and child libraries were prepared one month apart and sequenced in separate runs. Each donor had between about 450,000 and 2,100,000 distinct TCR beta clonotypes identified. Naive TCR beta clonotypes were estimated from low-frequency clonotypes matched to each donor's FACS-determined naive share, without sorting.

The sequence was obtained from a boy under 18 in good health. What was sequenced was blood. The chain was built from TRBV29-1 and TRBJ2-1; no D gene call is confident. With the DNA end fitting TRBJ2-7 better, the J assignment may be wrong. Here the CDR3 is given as CSVVRQNSYEQYF. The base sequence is TGCAGCGTTGTACGGCAGAACTCCTACGAGCAGTACTTC.